The 17 T cell receptor beta chains below come from one sample, sequenced in a study of identical twins. TCRdb independently ran MiXCR on the 5' RACE reads; one entry per CDR3 protein. The data hold hundreds of thousands of distinct CDR3 sequences, with 6% to 6.5% observed a single time. Sequenced: naive T cells sorted from blood. Receptors originate from a man aged 18 to 30 in good health.

This clonotype was recorded a few times. The chain employs TRBV6-2 or TRBV6-3 and TRBJ2-1, with 13 bases that match TRBD2. V was pared by 2 bases and J by 2 bases, with 12 bases of the junction left unmatched. The length of the CDR3 is 20 residues. Germline CDR1 is MNHEY and CDR2 is SVGEGT. The CDR3 coding sequence is TGTGCCAGCAGTTACCGACGCCCGGGACTAGCGGGACTTACCTACAATGAGCAGTTCTTC. The encoded protein is CASSYRRPGLAGLTYNEQFF.

The J gene is TRBJ2-3, the V gene TRBV24-1; D is uncertain. Germline V gene sequence: CDR1 KGHDR, CDR2 SFDVKD. The CDR3 runs 14 residues. Trimming cost V 4 bases and J 6 bases, with 13 bases left between them. CDR3 coding DNA: TGTGCCACCAGTGAGGCTGACATTTCGGATACGCAGTATTTT. Protein product: CATSEADISDTQYF.

This clonotype has a count of ten or more. The CDR3: CASSIGTGHNIQYF. The CDR3 DNA reads TGTGCCAGCAGCATCGGGACAGGGCACAACATTCAGTACTTC. The gene calls are TRBV7-9 and TRBJ2-4; 9 nucleotides agree with TRBD1. Trimming at V came to 5 bases and at J to 7 bases, leaving 6 bases not matched to a gene. Germline CDR1 SEHNR, CDR2 FQNEAQ (reference sequence). The CDR3 covers 14 residues.

The chain uses TRBV7-9 and TRBJ2-2; 8 bases match TRBD2. V shed 5 bases, J shed 3 bases, and the junction held 11 bases outside the gene matches. Germline V gene lookup returns CDR1 SEHNR and CDR2 FQNEAQ (reference sequence). There are 17 residues in the CDR3. CDR3 loop: CASSGDPGLGHTGELFF. CDR3 sequence (DNA): TGTGCCAGCAGCGGAGATCCGGGACTAGGTCACACCGGGGAGCTGTTTTTT.

The rearrangement joins TRBV25-1 to TRBJ1-2, with D possibly TRBD1 on 6 matching bases. The CDR3 sequence is 16 residues long. Germline CDR1 and CDR2: MGHDK and SYGVNS. V was shortened by 1 base and J by 7 bases, with 19 bases between the two germline ends. For the CDR3, the DNA is TGTGCCAGCAGTGAATCCTCCCCGACAGGTCAGAGTGGCTACACCTTC. Encoded protein: CASSESSPTGQSGYTF.

This clonotype was counted many times. The chain uses TRBV4-2 and TRBJ1-1, with 8 bases that match TRBD1. The J segment lost 10 bases and the V segment lost 1 base, leaving 8 bases of the junction unmatched. The CDR3 loop spans 14 amino acids. Germline V CDR1 and CDR2: LGHNA, YNFKEQ. For the CDR3, the DNA is TGTGCCAGCAGCCAAGGGACAGGGATGGTAGTAGCTTTCTTT. Its protein is CASSQGTGMVVAFF.

This clonotype was observed at least ten times. The chain joins TRBV20-1 to TRBJ2-7; TRBD2 aligns across 10 bases. CDR3 length: 15 amino acids. Germline CDR1 is DFQATT and CDR2 is SNEGSKA (reference sequence). The J segment lost 4 bases and the V segment lost 7 bases, leaving 13 bases of the junction unmatched. CDR3 in amino acids: CSVEAGTSEGYEQYF. DNA of the CDR3: TGCAGTGTCGAAGCCGGGACTAGCGAAGGTTACGAGCAGTACTTC.

This clonotype was seen repeatedly, ten times or more. The chain is built from TRBV2 and TRBJ2-7; 8 nucleotides align to TRBD1. Trimming at V came to 4 bases and at J to 0 bases, leaving 5 bases not matched to a gene. The CDR3 runs to 15 residues. The germline V gene encodes CDR1 SNHLY and CDR2 FYNNEI. CDR3 nucleotides: TGTGCCAGCAGTGTAACCGGGACAGGCTCCTACGAGCAGTACTTC. The encoded protein is CASSVTGTGSYEQYF.

The CDR3 sequence: CASSRQGSSYEQYV. The CDR3 bases are TGTGCCAGCAGCAGACAGGGGTCTTCTTACGAGCAGTACGTC. V is TRBV7-9 and J is TRBJ2-7; 8 bases match TRBD1. The V gene's germline CDR1 is SEHNR and CDR2 FQNEAQ (reference sequence). CDR3 length equals 14 residues. The ends lost 5 bases at V and 4 bases at J; junction bases unmatched: 7.

The chain recombines TRBV2 with TRBJ2-1; 10 bases line up with TRBD2. Trimming took 6 bases from V and 7 from J; bases not matched to a gene: 12. The CDR3 runs to 16 residues. The germline V gene encodes CDR1 SNHLY and CDR2 FYNNEI. CDR3 coding DNA: TGTGCCAGCAGAACTAGCGGGATCCGGCCGTGGAATGAGCAGTTCTTC. Its translation is CASRTSGIRPWNEQFF.

This clonotype was observed a few times. V and J are TRBV20-1 and TRBJ2-1, with D possibly TRBD2 on 5 matching bases. Germline assignment: CDR1 DFQATT and CDR2 SNEGSKA (reference sequence). The CDR3 contains 13 residues. V lost 3 bases and J 5 bases, leaving 11 bases between the germline ends. The CDR3 coding sequence is TGCAGTGCTAGCCGGGGAGCCAACAATGAGCAGTTCTTC. Protein product: CSASRGANNEQFF.

The sample holds many counts of this clonotype. This rearrangement joins TRBV20-1 to TRBJ2-1; D call uncertain. Germline lookup yields CDR1 DFQATT and CDR2 SNEGSKA (reference sequence). This CDR3 is built from 15 residues. Trimming cost V 1 base and J 0 bases, with 10 bases left between them. The CDR3 region has the DNA TGCAGTGCTAGAGTCACAGCAAGCTCCTACAATGAGCAGTTCTTC. Amino acids: CSARVTASSYNEQFF.

The CDR3 DNA follows: TGTGCCGTCGGGGGCGCTTATACGCAGTATTTT. Amino acids: CAVGGAYTQYF. The rearrangement joins TRBV24-1 to TRBJ2-3; D could derive from TRBD1 or TRBD2 (6 bases each). CDR1 and CDR2 (germline): KGHDR, SFDVKD. The CDR3 is made up of 11 amino acids. V gave up 12 bases and J gave up 7 bases, with 13 bases separating them.

V gene TRBV6-5 combines with J gene TRBJ2-7; D perhaps matches TRBD1 (5 bases). The V gene's germline CDR1 is MNHEY and CDR2 SVGAGI. The CDR3 runs to 16 residues. Trimming shortened V by 1 base and J by 5 bases, and 18 bases separated the two germline ends. The CDR3 here is CASSYFPQAVGNEQYF. CDR3 nucleotide sequence: TGTGCCAGCAGTTACTTTCCACAGGCCGTTGGGAACGAGCAGTACTTC.

This clonotype was seen at least ten times. The CDR3 reads CASSPLGVTGELFF. DNA of the CDR3: TGTGCCAGCTCACCCCTGGGAGTGACCGGGGAGCTGTTTTTT. The V call is TRBV18, the J call TRBJ2-2; D is perhaps TRBD2 (5 bases). Between the trimmed V and J ends, which lost 3 bases and 5 bases, there was a span of 10 bases. The length of the CDR3 is 14 residues. Germline CDR1 is KGHSH and CDR2 is LQKENI.

The rearrangement links TRBV10-2 to TRBJ1-1; 7 bases are shared with TRBD1. Trimming at V came to 5 bases and at J to 8 bases, leaving 5 bases not matched to a gene. This CDR3 region has 12 residues. Germline V gene data show CDR1 as WSHSY and CDR2 as SAAADI. The CDR3 region has the DNA TGCGCCAGCAGTATCAGGGGGGGGGAAGCTTTCTTT. Amino acids: CASSIRGGEAFF.

This clonotype was detected many times. V usage is TRBV4-1 and J usage is TRBJ2-1, with D perhaps TRBD2 (6 bases). Germline assignment: CDR1 MGHRA and CDR2 YSYEKL. This CDR3 is 14 amino acids long. Trimming took 6 bases from V and 7 from J, leaving 16 bases between them. CDR3 bases: TGCGCCAGCAGTTTCCAGGGTGGGAGGAATGAGCAGTTCTTC. Encoded protein: CASSFQGGRNEQFF.